This T cell receptor (beta chain) was identified in a study of blood T cell repertoires in COVID-19. Study as a whole: PBMCs, B-cell-depleted T cells, or T cells were the source of the cDNA or gDNA that made up the material.

The germline V gene has CDR1 SGHTA and CDR2 FQGNSA. V trimming: 7 bases; J trimming: 4 bases; junction bases outside the gene matches: 4. This CDR3 has 14 amino acids. In the original analysis: Using reference gene primer amplification, nucleated cell counts were estimated. TCRdb's copy holds only in-frame clones and misses some; the assay was immunoSEQ multiplex PCR. That table is the source of V, J and clone size, and D and trimming were worked out from the DNA. The sample holds some 320,000 clones, about 90% seen once. Those enrolled in Seattle joined during active infection and were followed longitudinally afterward.

The V and J genes are TRBV7-2 and TRBJ2-3; 11 bases are a match to TRBD2. The sequencing sample was made of peripheral blood. This TCR derives from a woman aged 25 to 39 with COVID-19, enrolled during active disease. The CDR3 DNA sequence: TGTGCCAGCAATAGCGGGGGGGCCGCAGATACGCAGTATTTT. The encoded protein is CASNSGGAADTQYF.